The following is a T cell receptor beta chain sequence with its context. Its antigen is still unknown. This entry belongs to a study of T cells expressing NK-cell markers. Study background: It was sorted CD3+CD56-NKG2C+, CD3+CD56+NKG2C- and CD3+CD56+NKG2C+ T cells that provided the TCR beta repertoires. HCMV seropositivity marked most of the eight sequenced donors; one was seronegative.

Reprocessing the 5' RACE reads, TCRdb reports a single entry for every CDR3 protein and omits DNA. The table for this sample gives over 150,000 distinct CDR3 sequences. Study findings and constraints: Whether expanded NKG2C+ T cell clones were HCMV specific stayed uncertain. In five or six donors, dominant CD3+CD56+NKG2C+ clonotypes ranked among the top 10 CD8+ clonotypes.

This TCR was sampled from a woman aged 50 to 60 in good health. The sequenced sample was blood T cells: a sorted CD56 or NKG2C T cell subset, CD4+ or CD8+ T cells, or bulk PBMC T cells (not recorded which).

The CDR3 loop is CASSALRDQETQYF. This chain connects TRBV2 to TRBJ2-5; there is no DNA to check the TCRdb D call of TRBD2. Germline CDR1 SNHLY, CDR2 FYNNEI. The CDR3 runs 14 residues.